This T cell receptor (beta chain) was found in a study of beta chain features in type 1 diabetes. The study reverse transcribed the entire isolated RNA, so it sequenced expressed TCRB transcripts. TCRdb's copy holds only in-frame clones and misses some; the assay was immunoSEQ multiplex PCR. The repertoire includes 300,000 to 350,000 clones, approximately 9.7% of them detected once, and 1% sits in the top ten. Study-level findings and limits: In every one of the four CD4+ subsets, TCRB CDR3s were moderately but significantly shorter in Type 1 diabetes patients.

Of note for this clone: The antigen is unknown.

The sample comprised central memory CD4+ T cells from blood. This receptor was identified in a man aged 25-40 years with type 1 diabetes.

CDR3: CASSLERAKNIQYF. CDR3 bases: TGTGCCAGCAGCTTAGAGCGAGCCAAAAACATTCAGTACTTC. This chain links TRBV7-8 with TRBJ2-4; D is unresolved. The CDR3 covers 14 residues. The germline V and J ends were trimmed by 1 base and 0 bases, with 4 bases remaining between them. Germline loops: CDR1 SGHVS, CDR2 FQNEAQ.